The rows below give T cell receptor beta chains drawn from one sample of a study of blood T cell repertoires in COVID-19. The table came from immunoSEQ multiplex PCR; TCRdb's copy has only in-frame clones and leaves some out. The sample shows tens of thousands of clones, around 84% of them seen only once. Sequencing input: peripheral blood. Receptors originate from an older man with active or convalescent COVID-19. Both conserved end residues are part of each CDR3. D genes are given only for firm matches. The size field is filled for only some rows; it gives once, few, many or a size class.

NA	TRBJ2-1	TRBV29-1	14	NA	CSVDSVSSYNEQFF	TGCAGCGTTGACTCGGTTAGCTCCTACAATGAGCAGTTCTTC
NA	TRBJ2-7	TRBV30	12	TRBD2	CAWSSSGTRKYF	TGTGCCTGGAGTTCTTCCGGGACTAGAAAGTACTTC
NA	TRBJ1-1	TRBV6-5	14	TRBD1	CASSQTGGETEAFF	TGTGCCAGCAGCCAGACAGGGGGTGAGACTGAAGCTTTCTTT
NA	TRBJ1-3	TRBV29-1	14	TRBD1	CSGRQGNSGNTIYF	TGCAGCGGGCGACAGGGGAACTCTGGAAACACCATATATTTT
NA	TRBJ2-5	TRBV28	14	TRBD1	CASSPTGAWKTQYF	TGTGCCAGCAGTCCTACAGGGGCTTGGAAGACCCAGTACTTC
NA	TRBJ2-7	TRBV6-5	16	NA	CASSYSLSGSSYEQYF	TGTGCCAGCAGTTACTCTCTTAGCGGTAGCTCCTACGAGCAGTACTTC
few	TRBJ2-5	TRBV7-6	17	TRBD2	CASSLLAGRPEQETQYF	TGTGCCAGCAGCTTACTCGCCGGGAGGCCTGAGCAAGAGACCCAGTACTTC
NA	TRBJ2-7	TRBV12-3/TRBV12-4	13	NA	CASSLDQGYEQYF	TGTGCCAGCAGTTTAGATCAGGGCTACGAGCAGTACTTC
NA	TRBJ2-1	TRBV30	15	TRBD2	CAWKPLAVYSNEQFF	TGTGCCTGGAAACCCCTAGCGGTGTACAGTAATGAGCAGTTCTTC
once	TRBJ2-3	TRBV9	14	TRBD2	CASSPTSLTDTQYF	TGTGCCAGCAGCCCGACTAGCCTTACAGATACGCAGTATTTT
NA	TRBJ1-5	TRBV6-5	13	TRBD1	CASSSQGGQPQHF	TGTGCCAGCAGCTCACAGGGGGGTCAGCCCCAGCATTTT
NA	TRBJ1-5	TRBV6-5	13	NA	CASRIGQNQPQHF	TGTGCCAGCAGAATCGGACAGAATCAGCCCCAGCATTTT
NA	TRBJ2-3	TRBV9	16	TRBD2	CASSSGTRTSTDTQYF	TGTGCCAGCAGCAGCGGGACTAGAACTAGCACAGATACGCAGTATTTT
NA	TRBJ2-5	TRBV6-5	13	NA	CASRSGWKETQYF	TGTGCCAGCAGGTCAGGGTGGAAAGAGACCCAGTACTTC
NA	TRBJ2-5	TRBV20-1	14	NA	CSASGAGSQETQYF	TGCAGTGCTAGTGGGGCAGGCTCACAAGAGACCCAGTACTTC
NA	TRBJ2-2	TRBV4-2	17	TRBD2	CASSPWTSGSPTGELFF	TGTGCCAGCAGCCCCTGGACTAGCGGGAGCCCCACCGGGGAGCTGTTTTTT
NA	TRBJ2-7	TRBV11-2	12	NA	CASSRDSYEQYF	TGTGCCAGCAGCCGCGACAGCTACGAGCAGTACTTC
NA	TRBJ1-2	TRBV28	15	NA	CASSSGGLKNYGYTF	TGTGCCAGCAGTTCGGGGGGGCTCAAGAACTATGGCTACACCTTC
NA	TRBJ2-1	TRBV6-4	15	NA	CASSASGGTYNEQFF	TGTGCCAGCAGTGCCAGTGGCGGGACTTACAATGAGCAGTTCTTC
once	TRBJ1-5	TRBV19	15	NA	CASSIIVQSNQPQHF	TGTGCCAGTAGTATTATAGTCCAAAGCAATCAGCCCCAGCATTTT
once	TRBJ1-1	TRBV4-1	15	TRBD1	CASSLHTRGRTEAFF	TGCGCCAGCAGCCTCCACACCAGGGGGAGGACTGAAGCTTTCTTT
NA	TRBJ2-2	TRBV27	17	NA	CASSFGRGSTSTGELFF	TGTGCCAGCAGTTTCGGCAGAGGCAGTACGAGCACCGGGGAGCTGTTTTTT
NA	TRBJ1-2	TRBV20-1	15	TRBD1	CSASTTGQGEYGYTF	TGCAGTGCTAGTACCACGGGACAGGGCGAATATGGCTACACCTTC
NA	TRBJ1-1	TRBV11-2	15	TRBD1	CASSLQGTQNTEAFF	TGTGCCAGCAGCCTACAGGGGACTCAGAACACTGAAGCTTTCTTT
once	TRBJ1-2	TRBV18	18	TRBD1	CASSSQSNPGTGEGGYTF	TGTGCCAGCTCTTCACAATCAAATCCCGGGACAGGCGAGGGGGGCTACACCTTC
NA	TRBJ1-1	TRBV30	11	TRBD1	CAWSRQGSAFF	TGTGCCTGGAGCCGACAGGGGAGTGCTTTCTTT
NA	TRBJ1-2	TRBV6-5	14	NA	CASRKQGFGYGYTF	TGTGCCAGCAGGAAACAGGGCTTCGGCTATGGCTACACCTTC
NA	TRBJ1-4	TRBV3-1/TRBV3-2	14	NA	CASSQDRAREKLFF	TGTGCCAGCAGCCAAGACAGGGCGCGTGAAAAACTGTTTTTT
once	TRBJ1-2	TRBV6-5	13	TRBD1	CARGDSSIYGYTF	TGTGCCAGGGGGGACAGTTCCATCTATGGCTACACCTTC
few	TRBJ1-2	TRBV6-5	14	NA	CASSTRQGRYGYTF	TGTGCCAGCAGCACACGTCAGGGGCGATATGGCTACACCTTC
NA	TRBJ1-4	TRBV19	14	NA	CASSMGGAVGKLFF	TGTGCCAGTAGTATGGGGGGGGCTGTCGGAAAACTGTTTTTT
NA	TRBJ2-7	TRBV2	14	TRBD1	CATTKGQLTYEQYF	TGTGCCACCACCAAGGGACAGTTAACCTACGAGCAGTACTTC
NA	TRBJ2-1	TRBV6-6	18	TRBD2	CASSPRPGGSGRAGEQFF	TGTGCCAGCAGTCCGCGACCAGGGGGAAGCGGGAGGGCCGGTGAGCAGTTCTTC
NA	TRBJ2-1	TRBV7-9	15	NA	CASSLGGVVLDEQFF	TGTGCCAGCAGCTTAGGGGGCGTTGTCCTCGATGAGCAGTTCTTC
once	TRBJ1-6	TRBV6-1	14	NA	CASSEMRMDSPLHF	TGTGCCAGCAGTGAAATGAGGATGGATTCACCCCTCCACTTT
NA	TRBJ2-7	TRBV25-1	14	NA	CASSRSGSAYEQYF	TGTGCCAGCAGTAGGTCAGGATCTGCCTACGAGCAGTACTTC
NA	TRBJ2-2	TRBV4-2	17	TRBD2	CASSQETGLGNTGELFF	TGTGCCAGCAGCCAAGAAACGGGACTAGGGAACACCGGGGAGCTGTTTTTT
NA	TRBJ2-1	TRBV18	14	NA	CASSPRSAANEQFF	TGTGCCAGCTCACCGCGGTCGGCCGCCAATGAGCAGTTCTTC
NA	TRBJ2-1	TRBV11-3	13	NA	CASSSPTNNEQFF	TGTGCCAGCAGCTCTCCTACCAACAATGAGCAGTTCTTC